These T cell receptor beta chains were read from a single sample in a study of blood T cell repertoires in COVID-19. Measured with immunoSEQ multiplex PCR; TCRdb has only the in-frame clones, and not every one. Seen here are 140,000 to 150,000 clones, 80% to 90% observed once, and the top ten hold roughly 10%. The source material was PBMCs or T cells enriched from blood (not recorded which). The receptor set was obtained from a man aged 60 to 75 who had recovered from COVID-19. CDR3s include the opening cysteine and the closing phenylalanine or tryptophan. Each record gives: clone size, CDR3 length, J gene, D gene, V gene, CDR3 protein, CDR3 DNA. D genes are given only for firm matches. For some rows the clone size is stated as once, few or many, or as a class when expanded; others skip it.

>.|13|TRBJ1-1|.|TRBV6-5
CAATGPERTEAFF
TGTGCCGCTACAGGGCCGGAGAGGACTGAAGCTTTCTTT
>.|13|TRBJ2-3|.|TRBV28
CASSGDTRDTQYF
TGTGCCAGCAGTGGGGACACTCGAGATACGCAGTATTTT
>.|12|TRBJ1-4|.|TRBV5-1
CASSFWGGKLFF
TGCGCCAGCAGCTTTTGGGGCGGTAAACTGTTTTTT
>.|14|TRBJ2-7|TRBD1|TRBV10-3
CAISGPGQGFEQYF
TGTGCCATCAGCGGTCCGGGACAGGGTTTCGAGCAGTACTTC
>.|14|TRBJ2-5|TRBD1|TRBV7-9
CASSSQGALETQYF
TGTGCCAGCAGCTCACAGGGGGCTTTGGAGACCCAGTACTTC
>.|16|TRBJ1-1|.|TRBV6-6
CASSPPRRGLNTEAFF
TGTGCCAGCAGTCCTCCCCGCAGGGGATTGAACACTGAAGCTTTCTTT
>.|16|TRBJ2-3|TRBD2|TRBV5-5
CASSLVASGGVDTQYF
TGTGCCAGCAGCTTGGTGGCTAGCGGGGGGGTAGATACGCAGTATTTT
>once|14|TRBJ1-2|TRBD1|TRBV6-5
CASSLQGADYGYTF
TGTGCCAGCAGTTTACAGGGGGCTGACTATGGCTACACCTTC
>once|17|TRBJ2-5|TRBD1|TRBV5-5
CASSLLIRTGAQETQYF
TGTGCCAGCAGCTTACTAATCAGGACAGGGGCTCAAGAGACCCAGTACTTC
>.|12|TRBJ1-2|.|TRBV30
CAWTRGNYGYTF
TGTGCCTGGACGCGGGGAAACTATGGCTACACCTTC
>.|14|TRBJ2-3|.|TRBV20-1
CSASSYSSTDTQYF
TGCAGTGCTAGTTCATACTCTAGCACAGATACGCAGTATTTT
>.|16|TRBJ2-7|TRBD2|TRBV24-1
CATSPKGGRGFYEQYF
TGTGCCACCAGCCCTAAGGGCGGGAGGGGGTTTTACGAGCAGTACTTC
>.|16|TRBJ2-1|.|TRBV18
CASSPVEVSSYNEQFF
TGTGCCAGCTCACCGGTAGAGGTTAGCTCCTACAATGAGCAGTTCTTC
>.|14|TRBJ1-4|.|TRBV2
CASNMGSLNEKLFF
TGTGCCAGCAACATGGGGAGTTTAAATGAAAAACTGTTTTTT
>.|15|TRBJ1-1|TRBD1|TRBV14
CASSKQGFGNTEAFF
TGTGCCAGCAGCAAACAGGGGTTTGGGAACACTGAAGCTTTCTTT
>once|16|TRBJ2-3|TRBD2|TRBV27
CASSPASGRGTDTQYF
TGTGCCAGCAGTCCCGCTAGCGGGAGGGGCACAGATACGCAGTATTTT
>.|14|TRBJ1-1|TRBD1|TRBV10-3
CAISWTGANTEAFF
TGTGCCATCAGTTGGACAGGGGCGAACACTGAAGCTTTCTTT
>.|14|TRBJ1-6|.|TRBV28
CASSLGQISSPLHF
TGTGCCAGCAGCCTAGGACAAATAAGCTCACCCCTCCACTTT
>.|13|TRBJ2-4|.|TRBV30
CAWSGTGWNIQYF
TGTGCCTGGAGTGGTACAGGGTGGAACATTCAGTACTTC
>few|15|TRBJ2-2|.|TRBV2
CASSPPGVNTGELFF
TGTGCCAGCAGTCCACCAGGGGTGAACACCGGGGAGCTGTTTTTT
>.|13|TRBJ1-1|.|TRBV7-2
CASRPAGNTEAFF
TGTGCCAGCAGACCAGCAGGGAACACTGAAGCTTTCTTT
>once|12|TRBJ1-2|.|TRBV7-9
CASSLAAYGYTF
TGTGCCAGCAGCTTAGCGGCCTATGGCTACACCTTC
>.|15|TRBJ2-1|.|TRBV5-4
CASSLGPGGHNEQFF
TGTGCCAGCAGCTTGGGTCCGGGGGGCCACAATGAGCAGTTCTTC
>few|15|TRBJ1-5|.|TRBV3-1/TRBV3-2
CASSQGGRQNQPQHF
TGTGCCAGCAGCCAAGGAGGGCGGCAGAATCAGCCCCAGCATTTT
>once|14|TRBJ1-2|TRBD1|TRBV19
CASSKGQGAGGYTF
TGTGCCAGTAGTAAAGGTCAGGGGGCTGGTGGCTACACCTTC
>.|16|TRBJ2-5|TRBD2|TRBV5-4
CASSSSGGAGGETQYF
TGTGCCAGCAGCTCAAGCGGGGGGGCCGGTGGGGAGACCCAGTACTTC
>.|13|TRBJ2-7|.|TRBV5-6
CASSLSGVGEQYF
TGTGCCAGCAGCCTATCGGGGGTCGGCGAGCAGTACTTC
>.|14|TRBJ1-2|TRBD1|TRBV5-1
CASASLQGNYGYTF
TGCGCCAGCGCTTCCCTACAGGGGAACTATGGCTACACCTTC
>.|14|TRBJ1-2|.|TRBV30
CAWSQDSFSGGYTF
TGTGCCTGGAGTCAGGACAGTTTTTCGGGTGGCTACACCTTC
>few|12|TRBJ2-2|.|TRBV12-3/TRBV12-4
CASNVRTGELFF
TGTGCCAGCAACGTGCGCACCGGGGAGCTGTTTTTT
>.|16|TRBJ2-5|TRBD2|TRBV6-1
CASSGLAGGLGETQYF
TGTGCCAGCAGTGGTTTAGCGGGGGGGCTGGGAGAGACCCAGTACTTC
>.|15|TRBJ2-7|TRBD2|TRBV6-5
CASNPRGTSSYEQYF
TGTGCCAGCAATCCCCGCGGGACTAGCTCCTACGAGCAGTACTTC
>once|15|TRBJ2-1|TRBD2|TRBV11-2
CASSVRLAGDGEQFF
TGTGCCAGCAGCGTACGACTAGCGGGGGACGGTGAGCAGTTCTTC